This T cell receptor (beta chain) was sequenced for a study of blood T cell repertoires in COVID-19. At the level of the study: PBMCs, B-cell-depleted T cells, or T cells were the source of the cDNA or gDNA that made up the material.

Generated by immunoSEQ multiplex PCR, the TCRdb table keeps only in-frame clones and is missing some. The sample gives 380,000 or so clones, approximately 91% of which show up once; roughly 2% is in the top ten. The cohort comprised adults aged roughly 18 to 95 years residing in under 25 US areas. Participant-given clinical history determined each cohort assignment. The sequence was collected from a woman between 40 and 55 years old with acute COVID-19. Sequenced sample: PBMCs or T cells enriched from blood (not recorded which).

CDR3 region: CASSTQQGVDTEAFF. The CDR3 nucleotides are TGTGCCAGCTCAACTCAACAGGGGGTCGACACTGAAGCTTTCTTT. This chain joins TRBV18 and TRBJ1-1; the match to TRBD1 covers 8 bases. The CDR3 has 15 amino acids. Germline trimming cut 5 bases from V and 3 bases from J; bases unmatched to any gene: 8. CDR1 and CDR2 (germline): KGHSH, LQKENI.